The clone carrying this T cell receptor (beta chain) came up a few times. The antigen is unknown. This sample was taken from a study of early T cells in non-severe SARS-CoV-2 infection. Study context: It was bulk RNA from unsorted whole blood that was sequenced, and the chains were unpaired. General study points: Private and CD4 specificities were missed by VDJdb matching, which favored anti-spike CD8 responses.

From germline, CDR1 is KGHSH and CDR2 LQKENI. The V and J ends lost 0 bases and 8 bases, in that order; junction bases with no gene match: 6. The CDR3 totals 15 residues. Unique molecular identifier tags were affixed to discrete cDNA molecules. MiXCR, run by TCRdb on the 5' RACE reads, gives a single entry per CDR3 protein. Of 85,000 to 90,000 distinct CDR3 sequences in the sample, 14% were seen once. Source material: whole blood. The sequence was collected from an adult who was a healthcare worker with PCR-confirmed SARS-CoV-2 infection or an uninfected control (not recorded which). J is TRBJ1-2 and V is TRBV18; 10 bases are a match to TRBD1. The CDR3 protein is CASSPPSGTGEGYTF. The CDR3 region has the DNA TGTGCCAGCTCACCACCATCCGGGACAGGGGAGGGCTACACCTTC.